Sequencing of this T cell receptor beta chain was carried out in a study of cytomegalovirus exposure and HLA in healthy donors. Study context: Findings of an earlier analysis included roughly 110 million unique TCR beta sequences from 170 million or so T cells.

Germline-derived CDR1 and CDR2 are SGHTA and FQGTGA. This CDR3 contains 13 residues. In regard to this clone: Its antigen remains unknown. One end of the junction does not line up with germline, which may come from a read error.

General observations from the study: High specificity and sensitivity for cytomegalovirus status were reported for the classifier. Segments of the TCR beta V type were, in most cases, productive about 90% or about 30% of the time in an earlier analysis. Presence/absence analyses assumed roughly uniform sequencing depth across donors, which may not hold.

The PCR was carried out with 60 Vbeta primers and 13 Jbeta primers. The data were produced by immunoSEQ multiplex PCR, yet TCRdb's version contains in-frame clones alone and is incomplete. This sample has 87,000 or so clones, with 7.6% found just once. The TCR comes from a man aged 50-60 years in good health and CMV-seronegative. The rearrangement joins TRBV7-3 to TRBJ2-1, with D uncertain. The specimen sequenced was PBMCs. Written as DNA, the CDR3 is TGTGCCAGAAGCTTAATGAGGAGCAATGAGCAGTTCTTC. This encodes CARSLMRSNEQFF.